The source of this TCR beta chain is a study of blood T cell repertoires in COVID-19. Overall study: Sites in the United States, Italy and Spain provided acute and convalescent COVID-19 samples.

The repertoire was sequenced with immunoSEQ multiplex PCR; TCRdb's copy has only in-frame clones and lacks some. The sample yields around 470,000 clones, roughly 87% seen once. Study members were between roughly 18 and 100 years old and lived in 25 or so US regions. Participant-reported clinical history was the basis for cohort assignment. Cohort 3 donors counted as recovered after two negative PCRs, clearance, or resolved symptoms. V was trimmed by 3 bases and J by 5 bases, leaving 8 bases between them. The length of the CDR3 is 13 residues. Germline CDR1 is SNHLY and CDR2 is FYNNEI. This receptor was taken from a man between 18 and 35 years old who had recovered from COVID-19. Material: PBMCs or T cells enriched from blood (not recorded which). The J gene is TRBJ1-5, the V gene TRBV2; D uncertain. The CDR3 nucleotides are TGTGCCAGCAGTGAGGGCATGGATCAGCCCCAGCATTTT. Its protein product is CASSEGMDQPQHF.